Listed here are 16 T cell receptor beta chains from one sample, sequenced in a study of OX40 agonist ivuxolimab in advanced cancers. To prepare the library, the immunoSEQ multiplex PCR assay was applied. Imported from immuneACCESS, the table was reduced by TCRdb to in-frame sequences with V and J called. These copies leave out some clones; in studies compared against another copy, an unresolved V gene accounts for under half, and the cause of the remainder is not known. Recorded for this sample are under 65,000 clones; 85% to 95% of them occurred a single time. The top ten hold approximately 8.3% of the sample. Here the sequenced sample was CD4+ or CD8+ T cells sorted from blood, taken in a trial of the OX40 agonist ivuxolimab. Receptors originate from an adult with an advanced solid tumor such as melanoma, head and neck, liver or kidney cancer.

The chain employs TRBV28 and TRBJ1-4; possibly TRBD1 for D (6 bases). The CDR3 covers 14 residues. V was pared by 5 bases and J by 8 bases, with 15 bases between. Germline V gene data show CDR1 as MDHEN and CDR2 as SYDVKM. CDR3 bases: TGTGCCAGCAGTCACAGGGACGTGGGAGAAAAACTGTTTTTT. Protein product: CASSHRDVGEKLFF.

The rearrangement uses TRBV13 and TRBJ2-5; D possibly corresponds to TRBD1 (6 bases). The J call is in doubt because the DNA end fits TRBJ2-7 better. Germline loops: CDR1 PRHDT, CDR2 FYEKMQ (reference sequence). The CDR3 runs to 15 residues. The CDR3 region is CASILTQGKVYEQYF. CDR3 bases: TGTGCCAGCATCCTAACACAGGGCAAAGTCTACGAGCAGTACTTC.

V is TRBV5-6 and J is TRBJ2-7; no clear D gene. The V gene lost 0 bases and the J gene lost 2 bases, with 6 bases spanning the gap. The CDR3 is 13 residues long. Germline V gives CDR1 SGHDT, CDR2 YYEEEE. CDR3 in amino acids: CASSLDLTYEQYF. In DNA, the CDR3 is TGTGCCAGCAGCTTGGACCTAACCTACGAGCAGTACTTC.

This clone was detected a few times. This chain joins TRBV6-4 and TRBJ1-5; D ambiguous. The CDR3 is 14 amino acids. V was pared by 0 bases and J by 6 bases, with 9 bases between. The germline V gene has CDR1 MRHNA and CDR2 SNTAGT. The DNA of the CDR3 is TGTGCCAGCAGTGACTCGCCGGAGGGTCAGCCCCAGCATTTT. Translating gives CASSDSPEGQPQHF.

The CDR3 DNA follows: TGTGCCTGGACCCCAGGGGCGAACGGGGAGCTGTTTTTT. Encoded protein: CAWTPGANGELFF. The genes are TRBV30 and TRBJ2-2, with a weak D call TRBD1 (6 bases). Between the trimmed V and J ends, which lost 4 bases and 7 bases, there was a span of 13 bases. CDR3 length equals 13 residues. The germline V gene encodes CDR1 GTSNPN and CDR2 SVGIG (reference sequence).

This clone was recorded only once. The chain joins TRBV6-5 to TRBJ1-2; 9 bases agree with TRBD1. V lost 4 bases, J lost 4 bases, and 10 bases stayed unmatched. CDR3 length equals 16 residues. Germline V gene lookup returns CDR1 MNHEY and CDR2 SVGAGI. Here the CDR3 DNA reads TGTGCCAGCAGTTCGCGGGACAGGGAGGCCTTCTATGGCTACACCTTC. It encodes CASSSRDREAFYGYTF.

V and J are TRBV6-6 and TRBJ2-3; 8 positions agree with TRBD2. Germline V gene sequence: CDR1 MNHNY, CDR2 SVGAGI (reference sequence). The CDR3 runs to 16 residues. J lost 5 bases, V lost 5 bases, and 12 bases had no gene match. CDR3 sequence reads: CASSGIGTRGRDTQYF. The CDR3 bases are TGTGCCAGCAGTGGTATAGGGACTAGGGGTCGAGATACGCAGTATTTT.

J is TRBJ2-1 and V is TRBV5-5; D might be TRBD1 or TRBD2, each matching 6 bases. V gave up 5 bases and J gave up 3 bases, with 15 bases separating them. The CDR3 length is 15 residues. The germline CDR1 and CDR2 sequences are SGHKS and YYEKEE (reference sequence). CDR3 sequence: CASRYAGQRYNEQFF. DNA of the CDR3: TGTGCCAGCAGATATGCGGGACAACGCTACAATGAGCAGTTCTTC.

The CDR3 DNA follows: TGTGCCAGCAGCGTAGTTGGGGGTCATGAGCAGTTCTTC. Translating it yields CASSVVGGHEQFF. The chain employs TRBV9 and TRBJ2-1, with D possibly called TRBD1 or TRBD2 (5 bases each). This CDR3 has 13 amino acids. The V gene's germline CDR1 is SGDLS and CDR2 YYNGEE. V was clipped by 0 bases and J by 8 bases, with 9 bases between them.

V usage is TRBV4-2 and J usage is TRBJ2-7; 14 bases are a match to TRBD2. The germline V gene has CDR1 LGHNA and CDR2 YNFKEQ. V dropped 4 bases and J dropped 6; count of bases not matched to a gene: 11. The CDR3 runs to 17 residues. CDR3 region: CASSRDGTSGREAEQYF. CDR3 DNA: TGTGCCAGCAGCCGAGACGGGACTAGCGGGAGAGAAGCCGAGCAGTACTTC.

With regard to this clone: Relative to the germline gene, one junction end is altered; a read error may explain this. The chain combines TRBV7-7 with TRBJ2-1; D not certain. The CDR3 covers 19 residues. Germline V lookup: CDR1 SSHAT, CDR2 FNYEAQ (reference sequence). The CDR3 region has the DNA TGTGCTAGCAGCTTAGCCGAAAATTTTCGGCCCCATAACTACAATGAGCAGTTCTTC. Its translation: CASSLAENFRPHNYNEQFF.

The V gene is TRBV19, the J gene TRBJ2-1; 10 bases agree with TRBD2. V was pared by 9 bases and J by 2 bases, with 1 base of the junction left unmatched. This CDR3 region has 13 residues. Germline V gives CDR1 LNHDA, CDR2 SQIVND (reference sequence). For the CDR3, the DNA is TGTGCCAGCAGCGGGGGGGCCTACAATGAGCAGTTCTTC. Its protein is CASSGGAYNEQFF.

The chain uses TRBV5-1 and TRBJ1-4; D unclear. The germline CDR1 and CDR2 sequences are SGHRS and YFSETQ. The CDR3 has 15 residues. The V and J ends lost 1 base and 12 bases respectively, with 19 bases between them. CDR3: CASSLKPASLAELFF. The DNA for the CDR3 is TGCGCCAGCAGCTTGAAACCTGCTAGTTTGGCAGAACTGTTTTTT.

The chain uses TRBV28 and TRBJ2-2; D is unclear. Trimming stripped 8 bases from V and 5 bases from J, with 24 bases between. Germline CDR1 reads MDHEN; CDR2 reads SYDVKM. This CDR3 has 17 residues. In DNA, the CDR3 is TGTGCCAGCCACAAACCCCCAACTCAGCTGGTGACCGGGGAGCTGTTTTTT. Its protein product is CASHKPPTQLVTGELFF.

The V and J genes are TRBV7-3 and TRBJ2-7, with D uncertain. Trimming removed 4 bases at V and 0 bases at J, with 7 bases between. The germline gives CDR1 SGHTA, CDR2 FQGTGA. CDR3 length equals 13 residues. Written as DNA, the CDR3 is TGTGCCAGCAGCTCCTCGGGCTCCTACGAGCAGTACTTC. As protein: CASSSSGSYEQYF.

This clone was observed a handful of times. In the same sample, other DNA sequences code for this CDR3. This sequence joins TRBV7-9 and TRBJ1-1, with TRBD1 as a possible D gene (6 bases). CDR3 length: 14 residues. Looked up from germline, CDR1 is SEHNR and CDR2 is FQNEAQ (reference sequence). V dropped 5 bases and J dropped 5 bases, with 15 bases sitting between them. CDR3 nucleotide sequence: TGTGCCAGCAGCCTACAGGGACGAAGGACTGAAGCTTTCTTT. Translated: CASSLQGRRTEAFF. Full variable domain (remainder filled in from reference TRBV7-9 and TRBJ1-1): DTGVSQNPRHKITKRGQNVTFRCDPISEHNRLYWYRQTLGQGPEFLTYFQNEAQLEKSRLLSDRFSAERPKGSFSTLEIQRTEQGDSAMYLCASSLQGRRTEAFFGQGTRLTVV.